What follows are 20 T cell receptor delta chains derived from one specimen sequenced in a study of γδ T cells in repeated Plasmodium falciparum infection. With CATT, TCRdb re-called clones from the multiplex PCR reads. Of 85,000 to 100,000 delta-chain clones listed, roughly 0.9% are singletons. Gammadelta T cells were flow-sorted from PBMC into Vgamma9/Vdelta2+ and Vdelta2-negative populations for bulk analysis. Material for sequencing was gamma-delta T cells from blood. The receptors derive from a pool of human donors (malaria-infected and uninfected, not separated).

Points on this clone: TCRdb shows a much larger clone's protein in place of this DNA's translation, and the two differ at residue 14, likely through a read error; the protein shown is translated from the DNA. No J gene call was made, and the V gene is TRDV2. CDR3 length: 16 amino acids. The germline V gene has CDR1 GEAIGNYY and CDR2 EKD. The CDR3 is CACDPSFRLATDKPIF. Written as DNA, the CDR3 is TGTGCCTGTGACCCCTCCTTCCGGCTGGCCACCGATAAACCCATCTTT.

This clone was seen more than once but under ten times. This sequence is one base from a far larger clone and is likely a read error. The same CDR3 is also encoded by other DNA sequences in this sample. The chain is built from TRDV1 and TRDJ1, with 7 bases fitting TRDD2. TCRdb leaves out the J gene; it was filled in here by matching the DNA to germline. Germline CDR1 is TSWWSYY and CDR2 is QGS. V gave up 0 bases and J gave up 0 bases; unmatched junction bases: 22. This CDR3 comprises 22 residues. As DNA, the CDR3 is TGTGCTCTTGGGGAACTTATTCCTACAGCTGGGACACCGTCGAAGTACACCGATAAACTCATCTTT. This sequence encodes CALGELIPTAGTPSKYTDKLIF.

This clone was counted only a few times. TCRdb has a much larger clone's protein, which differs at residue 17 from the translation of this DNA, likely because of a read error; what is shown is the protein translated from the DNA. This chain links TRDV2 with TRDJ3; TRDD3 aligns across 10 bases. Looked up from germline, CDR1 is GEAIGNYY and CDR2 is EKD. The length of the CDR3 is 22 residues. The CDR3 here is CACDSIDTGGSRGTWDARQMFF. Written as DNA, the CDR3 is TGTGCCTGTGATTCCATTGATACTGGGGGATCTCGGGGCACCTGGGACGCCCGACAGATGTTTTTC.

This clone was seen a handful of times. TCRdb lists the protein of a much larger clone for this DNA, which differs at residue 14, so this is likely a read error; the protein given here is translated from the DNA itself. For the V gene the call is TRDV2; the J gene has no call; the table assigns TRDD3, which was not confirmed against the DNA. The V gene's germline CDR1 is GEAIGNYY and CDR2 EKD. This CDR3 spans 15 amino acids. This CDR3 reads CACDTLGASNDKLTF. The CDR3 DNA sequence: TGTGCCTGTGACACTCTGGGGGCCAGTAACGATAAACTCACCTTT.

This clone turned up a few times. It differs at one base from a far larger clone, so likely a read error. Different DNA sequences within this sample yield the same CDR3. The rearrangement uses TRDV2 and TRDJ1; 13 bases agree with TRDD3. V was clipped by 3 bases and J by 1 base; unmatched bases: 13. CDR3 length equals 19 residues. Germline V CDR1 and CDR2: GEAIGNYY, EKD. The DNA of the CDR3 is TGTGCCTGTGACGGGGTTATCACTGGGGGATACGATCTCACCGATAAACTCATCTTT. As protein: CACDGVITGGYDLTDKLIF.

This clone was counted between two and nine times. It is likely a read error: a sequence one base away is far more abundant. This sample includes further DNA sequences coding for the same CDR3. The gene calls are TRDV1 and TRDJ1, with a weak D call TRDD2 (5 bases). The J gene comes from matching the DNA to germline here; TCRdb lacks it. The CDR3 has 22 residues. V lost 5 bases, J lost 0 bases, and 34 bases lay in between. Germline lookup yields CDR1 TSWWSYY and CDR2 QGS. The DNA for the CDR3 is TGTGCTCTTGGGAAATCCCCTTCGGTGGGACCGAACAAGACTAAGTACACCGATAAACTCATCTTT. It specifies CALGKSPSVGPNKTKYTDKLIF.

In its sample, this clone was seen a few times. A far larger clone is off by one base, so a read error is likely. In the same sample, other DNA sequences code for this CDR3. The gene calls are TRDV1 and TRDJ1, with a tentative D call TRDD3 (5 bases). The CDR3 has 17 residues. Germline V CDR1 and CDR2: TSWWSYY, QGS. Trimming took 3 bases from V and 3 from J, leaving 20 bases between them. The CDR3: CALGDLTGGPAPDKLIF. Here the CDR3 DNA reads TGTGCTCTTGGGGACCTCACAGGGGGCCCTGCACCCGATAAACTCATCTTT.

This clone was counted ten times or more. This rearrangement joins TRDV1 to TRDJ1; TRDD3 matches 12 bases. Germline trimming cut 4 bases from V and 2 bases from J; bases unmatched to any gene: 23. Germline V gene lookup returns CDR1 TSWWSYY and CDR2 QGS. The CDR3 is made up of 22 amino acids. The CDR3 protein is CALGAQPSYGLGDTWITDKLIF. CDR3 DNA: TGTGCTCTTGGGGCCCAACCTTCCTACGGTCTGGGGGATACGTGGATTACCGATAAACTCATCTTT.

This clone was counted a few times. A far larger clone is one base from this, pointing to a likely read error. This CDR3 is also generated by other DNA sequences in the sample. In DNA, the CDR3 is TGTGCCTGCGACCTTCTCGTACGTACTACCGATAAACTCATCTTT. Protein sequence: CACDLLVRTTDKLIF. The chain has TRDV2 and TRDJ1; TRDD2 might be the D (5 bases). Assignment of the J gene here rests on matching the DNA to germline, because TCRdb gives none. Germline assignment: CDR1 GEAIGNYY and CDR2 EKD. Trimming stripped 7 bases from V and 2 bases from J, with 19 bases between. CDR3 size: 15 residues.

This clone came up many times. With only one base between it and a far larger clone, this is likely a read error. Other DNA variants within this sample encode the same CDR3. The rearrangement joins TRDV1 to TRDJ1; TRDD3 matches at 10 bases. Germline CDR1 reads TSWWSYY; CDR2 reads QGS. This CDR3 is 18 amino acids long. CDR3 DNA sequence: TGCGCTCTTGGGGAAAAAATTGGGGGATACAAGTACACCGATAAACTCATCTTT. Its protein is CALGEKIGGYKYTDKLIF.

This clone was found a few times. The amino acid sequence in TCRdb belongs to a much larger clone and departs from this DNA's translation at residue 8, likely a sequencing read error; the sequence shown is translated from the DNA. The chain employs TRDV1 and TRDJ1; 12 nucleotides align to TRDD3. CDR1 is TSWWSYY and CDR2 is QGS in the germline V gene. The CDR3 contains 19 residues. Trimming cost V 4 bases and J 0 bases; bases outside gene matches: 12. CDR3 residues: CALGACITGGYLYTDKLIF. For the CDR3, the DNA is TGTGCTCTTGGGGCCTGTATAACTGGGGGATACCTGTACACCGATAAACTCATCTTT.

With regard to this clone: TCRdb's protein, taken from a much larger clone, differs from this DNA's translation at residue 15, likely owing to a read error; the protein displayed comes from the DNA. This chain links TRDV2 with TRDJ1; TRDD3 matches at 7 bases. TCRdb carries no J gene annotation; the J gene was assigned here by matching the DNA with germline. The CDR3 covers 19 residues. The germline CDR1 and CDR2 sequences are GEAIGNYY and EKD. The CDR3 nucleotides are TGTGCCTGTGACACCTTAGTAAAGATACCGGATACGCTCACCAATAAACTCATCTTT. It encodes CACDTLVKIPDTLTNKLIF.

A note on this clone: A far larger clone differs by one base, so this is likely a read error. Additional DNA sequences in this sample encode the identical CDR3. In nucleotides, the CDR3 is TGTGCCTGTGATACCGTTGGACAGTACACCGATAAACTCATCTTT. Translated, it gives CACDTVGQYTDKLIF. The rearrangement joins TRDV2 to TRDJ1; D uncertain. The J gene, left out of TCRdb, was set here by checking the DNA against germline. The ends were cut back, 4 bases at V and 0 bases at J, with 14 bases in the middle. The CDR3 is 15 residues long. Germline V gene sequence: CDR1 GEAIGNYY, CDR2 EKD.

Remarks on this clone: The mismatch at residue 5 between this DNA's translation and the TCRdb protein of a much larger clone likely reflects a read error; the protein shown is translated from the DNA. This sequence joins TRDV1 and TRDJ1, with 7 nucleotides matching TRDD3. The J segment lost 0 bases and the V segment lost 4 bases, leaving 14 bases of the junction unmatched. CDR1 is TSWWSYY and CDR2 is QGS in the germline V gene. This CDR3 spans 18 amino acids. CDR3 residues: CALGGPFGGQTYTDKLIF. The CDR3 DNA reads TGTGCTCTTGGGGGACCTTTTGGGGGACAAACATACACCGATAAACTCATCTTT.

Points on this clone: A far larger clone is off by one base, so a read error is likely. This same CDR3 is encoded by further DNA sequences in the sample. This chain uses TRDV1 with TRDJ1, with D perhaps matching TRDD3 (6 bases). In germline, CDR1 is TSWWSYY, CDR2 QGS. CDR3 length equals 19 residues. Trimming cost V 2 bases and J 8 bases, with 30 bases left between them. In nucleotides, the CDR3 is TGTGCTCTTGGGGAATGGGGTTTACTTTCGGATACTTCGACTAACAAACTCATCTTT. It encodes CALGEWGLLSDTSTNKLIF.

This clone was seen many times. The CDR3 DNA reads TGTGCTCTTGGGGAATTACCTCTCCCTACGGGGGATATCAAACTCATCTTT. This encodes CALGELPLPTGDIKLIF. The J gene is TRDJ1, the V gene TRDV1, with 8 bases lining up with TRDD3. This CDR3 contains 17 residues. The V gene's germline CDR1 is TSWWSYY and CDR2 QGS. V dropped 2 bases and J dropped 8; count of bases not matched to a gene: 16.

This clone was found many times. The likely explanation is a read error, given a far larger clone one base away. The sample carries other DNA sequences with the same CDR3. The chain is built from TRDV2 and TRDJ3; 7 bases map to TRDD3. The germline V gene encodes CDR1 GEAIGNYY and CDR2 EKD. The CDR3 consists of 21 residues. The DNA of the CDR3 is TGTGCCTGTGACAAGAGGAGCTGGGGGTTCCTTAAGACCTGGGACACCCGACAGATGTTCTTC. This gives the protein CACDKRSWGFLKTWDTRQMFF.

In this sample, this clone turned up a few times. TCRdb assigns this DNA the protein of a much larger clone, which departs from its translation at residue 12; this likely reflects a read error, and the protein shown comes from translating the DNA. This sample includes further DNA sequences coding for the same CDR3. The chain joins TRDV2 to TRDJ1; 8 nucleotides align to TRDD3. Here the J gene was assigned by germline matching of the DNA, as TCRdb has none. The CDR3 runs to 18 residues. After removal of 3 bases from V and 2 bases from J, the junction contained 16 bases not matched to a gene. The germline V gene encodes CDR1 GEAIGNYY and CDR2 EKD. The DNA of the CDR3 is TGTGCCTGTGACCCAAGGTTGGGATACGCGCGTTTGACCGATAAACTCATCTTT. Translation: CACDPRLGYARLTDKLIF.

This clone was counted a few times. The protein TCRdb lists belongs to a much larger clone and differs from this DNA's translation at residue 6, which points to a read error; the protein shown is made from the DNA. This chain joins TRDV1 and TRDJ1; 7 bases are shared with TRDD3. TCRdb is silent on the J gene; assignment here came from matching the DNA to germline. The germline V gene has CDR1 TSWWSYY and CDR2 QGS. V gave up 5 bases and J gave up 0 bases; unmatched junction bases: 18. The CDR3 runs 19 residues. CDR3 in amino acids: CALGNPPGGWGQYTDKLIF. The CDR3 DNA follows: TGTGCTCTTGGGAACCCTCCGGGCGGCTGGGGGCAGTACACCGATAAACTCATCTTT.

This clone was counted at least ten times. With a far larger clone one base away, a read error is the likely cause. Other DNA sequences of this sample code for an identical CDR3. The V call is TRDV2, the J call TRDJ2, with TRDD2 matching 9 bases. The J gene, missing from TCRdb, was assigned here through DNA to germline matching. V lost 2 bases to trimming and J lost 0 bases; unmatched junction nucleotides: 33. The CDR3 is 26 amino acids. The germline V gene encodes CDR1 GEAIGNYY and CDR2 EKD. The CDR3 sequence is CACDRIPSYGAGSPMGLGALTAQLFF. The CDR3 DNA is TGTGCCTGTGACAGAATCCCTTCCTACGGGGCCGGGAGTCCCATGGGACTAGGAGCTTTGACAGCACAACTCTTCTTT.